The 26 T cell receptor beta chains reported below all come from one sample, sequenced in a study of blood T cell repertoires in COVID-19. Profiled with immunoSEQ multiplex PCR; TCRdb holds only in-frame clones, not every one. In the table there are hundreds of thousands of clones, about 90% of which are singletons. Material: peripheral blood. These receptors originate from a woman aged 18-29 years with acute or convalescent COVID-19.

This clone has more than one count but fewer than ten. V gene TRBV5-1 combines with J gene TRBJ1-4, with 7 nucleotides matching TRBD1. Unmatched junction bases numbered 8, after V lost 4 bases and J lost 5 bases. Germline CDR1 and CDR2: SGHRS and YFSETQ. This CDR3 spans 15 amino acids. The CDR3 is CASSLGGPRNEKLFF. CDR3 in DNA: TGCGCCAGCAGCCTAGGGGGCCCCCGAAATGAAAAACTGTTTTTT.

CDR3 sequence reads: CATRTAPNIQYF. In DNA form, the CDR3 reads TGCGCCACCAGGACAGCTCCAAACATTCAGTACTTC. The chain couples TRBV10-1 to TRBJ2-4, with D possibly matching TRBD1 (6 bases). Germline values: CDR1 WNHNN, CDR2 SYGVQD (reference sequence). V was trimmed by 10 bases and J by 6 bases, leaving 13 bases between them. The CDR3 extends over 12 amino acids.

The V gene is TRBV18, the J gene TRBJ1-4; a weak D match, TRBD1 (5 bases). With 3 bases removed from V and 2 bases from J, the gap between germline ends came to 16 bases. The CDR3 runs 17 residues. Germline V gene lookup returns CDR1 KGHSH and CDR2 LQKENI. CDR3 bases: TGTGCCAGCTCACCCAGGGACTCAAAGAGGACTAATGAAAAACTGTTTTTT. It encodes CASSPRDSKRTNEKLFF.

The chain couples TRBV6-4 to TRBJ2-7, with 8 bases fitting TRBD1. This CDR3 is 13 amino acids long. With V trimmed by 9 bases and J by 3 bases, 7 bases remained unmatched. Germline values: CDR1 MRHNA, CDR2 SNTAGT. This CDR3 is CASSQGALYEQYF. In DNA, the CDR3 is TGTGCCAGTTCCCAGGGGGCTCTCTACGAGCAGTACTTC.

The V gene is TRBV7-9, the J gene TRBJ1-5; the D gene is possibly TRBD1 (5 bases). CDR3 length: 15 residues. CDR1 is SEHNR and CDR2 is FQNEAQ in the germline V gene (reference sequence). V shed 5 bases and J shed 1 base, with 12 bases lying between them. The CDR3 loop is CASSLGTSSNQPQHF. Written as DNA, the CDR3 is TGTGCCAGCAGCCTCGGGACTTCCAGCAATCAGCCCCAGCATTTT.

The J gene is TRBJ1-1, the V gene TRBV12-3 or TRBV12-4, with D uncertain. The V end lost 4 bases, the J end lost 0 bases, and 6 bases lay between the germline ends. The CDR3 has 13 residues. The CDR3: CASSSTLNTEAFF. The CDR3, as DNA: TGTGCCAGCAGTTCGACTTTGAACACTGAAGCTTTCTTT.

Note on this clone: This CDR3 is also generated by other DNA sequences in the sample. The chain links TRBV20-1 to TRBJ1-1; D remains ambiguous. Trimming stripped 3 bases from V and 8 bases from J, with 7 bases between. The CDR3 length is 10 residues. The germline V gene encodes CDR1 DFQATT and CDR2 SNEGSKA (reference sequence). The CDR3 sequence is CSARGGEAFF. CDR3 bases: TGCAGTGCTAGGGGCGGGGAAGCTTTCTTT.

The chain links TRBV29-1 to TRBJ1-2, with 8 nucleotides matching TRBD1. This CDR3 is 13 amino acids long. Trimming at V came to 5 bases and at J to 4 bases, leaving 6 bases not matched to a gene. Germline V gene sequence: CDR1 SQVTM, CDR2 ANQGSEA. CDR3 in amino acids: CSVSGQGFYGYTF. CDR3 in DNA: TGCAGCGTTAGCGGACAGGGATTCTATGGCTACACCTTC.

The rearrangement uses TRBV7-9 and TRBJ1-6; TRBD1 matches at 8 bases. V was pared by 1 base and J by 10 bases, with 12 bases of the junction left unmatched. CDR1 SEHNR and CDR2 FQNEAQ come from the germline V gene (reference sequence). The CDR3 is 17 amino acids. The chain's CDR3 is CASSLGRGRGLGSPLHF. The DNA of the CDR3 is TGTGCCAGCAGCTTAGGAAGGGGCAGGGGGCTTGGGTCACCCCTCCACTTT. Full variable domain (outside the CDR3, taken from reference TRBV7-9 and TRBJ1-6): DTGVSQNPRHKITKRGQNVTFRCDPISEHNRLYWYRQTLGQGPEFLTYFQNEAQLEKSRLLSDRFSAERPKGSFSTLEIQRTEQGDSAMYLCASSLGRGRGLGSPLHFGNGTRLTVT.

The chain links TRBV9 to TRBJ1-3, with D unresolved. CDR1 and CDR2 (germline): SGDLS, YYNGEE. The V end was cut by 0 bases, the J end by 0 bases, with 7 bases between. CDR3 length: 15 residues. This CDR3 is CASSVVGSSGNTIYF. The CDR3 bases are TGTGCCAGCAGCGTAGTGGGGAGCTCTGGAAACACCATATATTTT.

The chain has TRBV5-8 and TRBJ1-2; TRBD1 aligns across 7 bases. CDR1 and CDR2 (germline): SGHTS, YDEGEE. This CDR3 comprises 16 residues. V dropped 0 bases and J dropped 5; count of bases not matched to a gene: 10. The CDR3 region is CASSLVRAGGIYGYTF. In nucleotides, the CDR3 is TGTGCCAGCAGCTTGGTTAGGGCAGGGGGAATTTATGGCTACACCTTC.

This clone was detected only once. The sample has other DNA sequences that encode this CDR3 too. V and J are TRBV19 and TRBJ1-5; 11 bases are shared with TRBD1. Germline V gene sequence: CDR1 LNHDA, CDR2 SQIVND (reference sequence). This CDR3 spans 15 amino acids. V shed 4 bases and J 4 bases; nucleotides not matched to a gene: 3. CDR3 in DNA: TGTGCCAGTAGTACAGGGACAGGGGGAAATCAGCCCCAGCATTTT. Its translation is CASSTGTGGNQPQHF.

This chain connects TRBV5-6 to TRBJ1-6, with 8 bases matching TRBD1. The V and J ends lost 2 bases and 7 bases, in that order; junction bases with no gene match: 2. Germline lookup yields CDR1 SGHDT and CDR2 YYEEEE. This CDR3 is built from 14 residues. Written as DNA, the CDR3 is TGTGCCAGCAGCTTCGACAGGGGCAATTCACCCCTCCACTTT. Protein: CASSFDRGNSPLHF.

The chain joins TRBV6-5 to TRBJ2-7; D perhaps matches TRBD1 (5 bases). The ends were cut back, 6 bases at V and 3 bases at J, with 15 bases in the middle. This CDR3 contains 14 residues. CDR1 and CDR2 (germline): MNHEY, SVGAGI. As DNA, the CDR3 is TGTGCCAGCAGCATGAAAGACAGACGCTACGAGCAGTACTTC. Translating gives CASSMKDRRYEQYF.

CDR3 residues: CASSYARQGYDYGYTF. The CDR3 DNA follows: TGTGCCAGCAGTTACGCCCGACAGGGATATGACTATGGCTACACCTTC. This rearrangement joins TRBV6-5 to TRBJ1-2, with 7 positions matching TRBD1. The CDR3 extends over 16 amino acids. Germline trimming cut 2 bases from V and 3 bases from J; bases unmatched to any gene: 9. The V gene's germline CDR1 is MNHEY and CDR2 SVGAGI.

Of note for this clone: Within the sample, other DNA sequences also encode this same CDR3. The CDR3 DNA is TGTGCCAGCAGCGTAGTAGCGGGGGCGAACACCGGGGAGCTGTTTTTT. It translates to CASSVVAGANTGELFF. The gene calls are TRBV9 and TRBJ2-2; 9 nucleotides match TRBD2. The germline V gene encodes CDR1 SGDLS and CDR2 YYNGEE. V shed 0 bases, J shed 0 bases, and the junction held 0 bases outside the gene matches. This CDR3 has 16 residues.

The DNA of the CDR3 is TGTGCCAGCAGCTTGCTTCACAGGAAACTGTTTTTT. This sequence encodes CASSLLHRKLFF. The chain is built from TRBV11-2 and TRBJ1-4; the D gene is possibly TRBD1 (5 bases). The germline CDR1 and CDR2 sequences are SGHAT and FQNNGV. The CDR3 runs 12 residues. Trimming left V 3 bases short and J 11 bases short, with 10 bases between.

The chain links TRBV6-5 to TRBJ2-7; TRBD1 matches 11 bases. Germline V gives CDR1 MNHEY, CDR2 SVGAGI. The V gene end was trimmed by 6 bases and the J gene end by 4 bases; junction bases not matched to a gene: 5. This CDR3 has 14 amino acids. CDR3 region: CASSQGQGGYEQYF. Here the CDR3 DNA reads TGTGCCAGCAGCCAGGGACAGGGGGGGTACGAGCAGTACTTC.

Written as DNA, the CDR3 is TGTGCCACCAGTGCCTCGGGGGATACGCAGTATTTT. Its protein is CATSASGDTQYF. The gene calls are TRBV24-1 and TRBJ2-3; weak D call: TRBD2 (5 bases). CDR1 and CDR2 (germline): KGHDR, SFDVKD. Deletions cut 5 bases from V and 6 bases from J, with 8 bases between. This CDR3 comprises 12 residues.

The chain joins TRBV7-3 to TRBJ1-5; D possibly corresponds to TRBD1 (5 bases). V was clipped by 4 bases and J by 4 bases, with 8 bases between them. The CDR3 is made up of 13 amino acids. Germline CDR1 reads SGHTA; CDR2 reads FQGTGA. CDR3 DNA: TGTGCCAGCAGCTCCAAGGGGAATCAGCCCCAGCATTTT. It specifies CASSSKGNQPQHF. Full variable domain (rest looked up from reference TRBV7-3 and TRBJ1-5): GAGVSQTPSNKVTEKGKYVELRCDPISGHTALYWYRQSLGQGPEFLIYFQGTGAADDSGLPNDRFFAVRPEGSVSTLKIQRTERGDSAVYLCASSSKGNQPQHFGDGTRLSIL.

This chain uses TRBV19 with TRBJ2-1; D is ambiguous. Germline V gives CDR1 LNHDA, CDR2 SQIVND (reference sequence). This CDR3 region has 13 residues. The V gene lost 3 bases and the J gene lost 3 bases, with 6 bases spanning the gap. For the CDR3, the DNA is TGTGCCAGTAGTATCGAGCTCTACAATGAGCAGTTCTTC. It is translated as CASSIELYNEQFF.

This clone was counted a single time. The same CDR3 can be traced to other DNA sequences in this sample. The genes are TRBV18 and TRBJ2-7, with 8 bases lining up with TRBD1. Looked up from germline, CDR1 is KGHSH and CDR2 is LQKENI. V lost 3 bases to trimming and J lost 2 bases; unmatched junction nucleotides: 3. The CDR3 is 14 residues long. The CDR3 nucleotides read TGTGCCAGCTCACCCGGACAGGGTGCCTACGAGCAGTACTTC. Translating it yields CASSPGQGAYEQYF.

Points on this clone: Other DNA variants within this sample encode the same CDR3. This rearrangement joins TRBV5-1 to TRBJ1-1; D unclear. Germline V gene sequence: CDR1 SGHRS, CDR2 YFSETQ. The CDR3 has 13 residues. V gave up 0 bases and J gave up 1 base, with 4 bases separating them. The CDR3 protein is CASSLAWNTEAFF. CDR3 sequence (DNA): TGCGCCAGCAGCTTGGCGTGGAACACTGAAGCTTTCTTT.

The CDR3 is CASSPVDRGIEKLFF. The CDR3 nucleotides read TGCGCCAGCAGCCCGGTCGACAGGGGGATTGAAAAACTGTTTTTT. V and J are TRBV5-1 and TRBJ1-4; 9 bases fit TRBD1. J was trimmed by 7 bases and V by 4 bases; bases with no gene match: 8. The CDR3 is 15 residues long. CDR1 and CDR2 (germline): SGHRS, YFSETQ.

The chain uses TRBV10-1 and TRBJ2-1, with 8 positions matching TRBD2. This CDR3 is 14 amino acids long. Germline V gene sequence: CDR1 WNHNN, CDR2 SYGVQD (reference sequence). Trimming cost V 7 bases and J 3 bases; bases outside gene matches: 5. CDR3 loop: CASIPGLVYNEQFF. The CDR3 DNA reads as TGCGCCAGCATCCCGGGACTAGTCTACAATGAGCAGTTCTTC.

The chain recombines TRBV5-8 with TRBJ1-2; TRBD1 might be the D (5 bases). Germline values: CDR1 SGHTS, CDR2 YDEGEE. The CDR3 has 13 residues. V was pared by 5 bases and J by 7 bases, with 15 bases between. The CDR3 region is CASRHIRVGGYTF. CDR3 coding DNA: TGTGCCAGCAGACACATCAGGGTGGGTGGCTACACCTTC.